The 2 T cell receptor beta chains below come from one sample, sequenced in a study of T cell responses to AZD1222 COVID-19 vaccine. Assay used: immunoSEQ multiplex PCR; TCRdb lists only in-frame clones, some missing. The table has about 39,000 clones, over 75% seen once; the top ten hold more than 20%. The specimen was peripheral blood, collected 28 days after the second dose of the MenACWY control vaccine. The receptors shown here come from an adult who received the MenACWY meningococcal vaccine as a control.

The chain uses TRBV30 and TRBJ2-1; D uncertain. This CDR3 region has 13 residues. Trimming cost V 4 bases and J 5 bases, with 12 bases left between them. CDR1 is GTSNPN and CDR2 is SVGIG in the germline V gene (reference sequence). The CDR3 bases are TGTGCCTGGACAGGCAGGTCGAACAATGAGCAGTTCTTC. Protein: CAWTGRSNNEQFF.

The chain recombines TRBV19 with TRBJ2-3; 11 bases align to TRBD1. V was clipped by 7 bases and J by 4 bases; unmatched bases: 7. This CDR3 region has 15 residues. Germline CDR1 is LNHDA and CDR2 is SQIVND (reference sequence). This CDR3 reads CASTLRTGGADTQYF. In DNA, the CDR3 is TGTGCCAGTACTCTCAGGACAGGGGGCGCAGATACGCAGTATTTT. The variable domain in full, completed from reference TRBV19 and TRBJ2-3, reads DGGITQSPKYLFRKEGQNVTLSCEQNLNHDAMYWYRQDPGQGLRLIYYSQIVNDFQKGDIAEGYSVSREKKESFPLTVTSAQKNPTAFYLCASTLRTGGADTQYFGPGTRLTVL.